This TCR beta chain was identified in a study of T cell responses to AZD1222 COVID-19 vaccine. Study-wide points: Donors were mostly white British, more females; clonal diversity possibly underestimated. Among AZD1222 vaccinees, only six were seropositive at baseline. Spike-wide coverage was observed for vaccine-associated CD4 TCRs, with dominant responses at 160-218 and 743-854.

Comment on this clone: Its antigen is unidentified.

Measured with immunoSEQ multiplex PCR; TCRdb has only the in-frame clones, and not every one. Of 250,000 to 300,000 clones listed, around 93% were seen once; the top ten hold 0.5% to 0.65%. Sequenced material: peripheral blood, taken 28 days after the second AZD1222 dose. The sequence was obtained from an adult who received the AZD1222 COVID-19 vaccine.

The DNA for the CDR3 is TGTGCCAGCAGTGACCAAATCTACTCTGGAAACACCATATATTTT. Its translation: CASSDQIYSGNTIYF. The chain employs TRBV2 and TRBJ1-3; D not resolved. Trimming stripped 3 bases from V and 0 bases from J, with 9 bases between. CDR3 size: 15 residues. Germline V gene sequence: CDR1 SNHLY, CDR2 FYNNEI.